This T cell receptor (beta chain) came from a study of human T cells and chemical hapten exposure. Study-wide context: Chiefly women, the patients showed alopecia areata, totalis or universalis. Findings and caveats of the study: TCRs whose frequency exceeded 1 in 1000 remained the same following DPC sensitization.

TCRdb fed the RACE reads into MiXCR, producing one record per CDR3 protein. Of tens of thousands of distinct CDR3 sequences in the sample, 9% to 10% were seen once. Described time point: patch test 3, about 24 weeks after DPC sensitization. Treatment given: therapeutic diphenylcyclopropenone sensitization with weekly scalp DPC. The study enrolled 18 to 70-year-old alopecia patients suitable for DPC. CDR1 MNHNS and CDR2 SASEGT come from the germline V gene. V lost 5 bases, J lost 5 bases, and 16 bases lay in between. The CDR3 is 15 amino acids. As to this clonotype: Antigen specificity is unknown.

The clonotype originates from a woman aged 40 to 50 with alopecia areata. Some clones in this sample may be carry-over from other donors' samples. The chain joins TRBV6-1 to TRBJ2-1; D remains unclear. The source was whole blood, collected in connection with sensitization to the hapten diphenylcyclopropenone (DPC). CDR3 protein: CASSQTRGVNNEQFF. The CDR3 DNA follows: TGTGCCAGCAGTCAAACCCGAGGCGTGAACAATGAGCAGTTCTTC.